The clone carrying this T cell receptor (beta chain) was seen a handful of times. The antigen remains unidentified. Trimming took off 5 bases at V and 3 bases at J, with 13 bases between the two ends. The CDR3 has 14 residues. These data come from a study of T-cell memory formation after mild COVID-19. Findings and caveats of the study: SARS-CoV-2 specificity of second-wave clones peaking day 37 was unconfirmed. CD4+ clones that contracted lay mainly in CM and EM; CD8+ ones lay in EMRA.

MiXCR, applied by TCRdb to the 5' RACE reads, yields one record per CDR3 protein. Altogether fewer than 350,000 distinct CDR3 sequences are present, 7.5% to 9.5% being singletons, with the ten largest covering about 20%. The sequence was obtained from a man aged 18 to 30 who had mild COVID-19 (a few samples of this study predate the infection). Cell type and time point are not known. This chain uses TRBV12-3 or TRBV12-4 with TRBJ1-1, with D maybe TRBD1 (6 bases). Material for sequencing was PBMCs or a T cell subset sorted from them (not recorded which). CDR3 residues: CASSPQGRDTEAFF. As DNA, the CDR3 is TGTGCCAGCAGTCCACAGGGAAGGGACACTGAAGCTTTCTTT.